The 15 T cell receptor beta chains reported below all come from one sample, sequenced in a study of T cell repertoires in ileal Crohn's disease. Some clones are missing from TCRdb's copy, which holds only in-frame ones; the method was immunoSEQ multiplex PCR. The sample yields 25,000 to 30,000 clones, roughly 77% seen once. Sequencing used ileal tissue. The receptors originated from an adult with Crohn's disease.

V gene TRBV7-2 combines with J gene TRBJ1-2; 8 bases are a match to TRBD1. The germline gives CDR1 SGHTA, CDR2 FQGNSA. Germline trimming cut 4 bases from V and 7 bases from J; bases unmatched to any gene: 11. This CDR3 comprises 15 residues. The CDR3 coding sequence is TGTGCCAGCAGCTCCCCCAACCCAACAGGGGGTGGCTACACCTTC. Translating gives CASSSPNPTGGGYTF.

The V and J genes are TRBV5-8 and TRBJ1-2; TRBD1 might be the D (6 bases). V dropped 1 base and J dropped 4 bases, with 14 bases sitting between them. Germline V gene data show CDR1 as SGHTS and CDR2 as YDEGEE. The CDR3 covers 15 residues. The CDR3 DNA is TGTGCCAGCAGCTTGTATGACAGGCCGACCTATGGCTACACCTTC. It encodes CASSLYDRPTYGYTF. Looking up the rest from reference TRBV5-8 and TRBJ1-2 gives the full variable domain: EAGVTQSPTHLIKTRGQQATLRCSPISGHTSVYWYQQALGLGLQFLLWYDEGEERNRGNFPPRFSGRQFPNYSSELNVNALELEDSALYLCASSLYDRPTYGYTFGSGTRLTVV.

In its sample, this clone was seen once. J is TRBJ1-2 and V is TRBV7-8, with D hard to call. Germline-derived CDR1 and CDR2 are SGHVS and FQNEAQ. The CDR3 has 11 residues. V was cut by 10 bases and J by 4 bases, with 10 bases left in between. Here the CDR3 reads CAIEQSYGYTF. The CDR3 DNA sequence: TGTGCCATAGAGCAAAGCTATGGCTACACCTTC.

This chain connects TRBV6-5 to TRBJ1-2, with D maybe TRBD1 (5 bases). This CDR3 is built from 11 residues. Germline V gives CDR1 MNHEY, CDR2 SVGAGI. V was cut by 10 bases and J by 8 bases, with 14 bases left in between. The CDR3 coding sequence is TGTGCCACCCGGGGGGGAAGCGGCTACACCTTC. This codes for CATRGGSGYTF.

The V call is TRBV6-5, the J call TRBJ1-6, with D perhaps matching TRBD1 (5 bases). The V end was cut by 0 bases, the J end by 11 bases, with 17 bases between. The CDR3 has 16 amino acids. From germline, CDR1 is MNHEY and CDR2 SVGAGI. In DNA, the CDR3 is TGTGCCAGCAGTTACTCCAGAGGGGCTGGGGGGACACCCCTCCACTTT. Protein: CASSYSRGAGGTPLHF.

The V gene is TRBV6-5, the J gene TRBJ1-1; D not certain. The CDR3 is made up of 12 amino acids. Trimming pared 5 bases from V and 5 bases from J, leaving 9 bases between. The germline gives CDR1 MNHEY, CDR2 SVGAGI. The CDR3 loop is CASSKRGTEAFF. CDR3 bases: TGTGCCAGCAGTAAGCGAGGGACTGAAGCTTTCTTT.

The chain recombines TRBV9 with TRBJ1-6, with 7 bases lining up with TRBD1. The CDR3 spans 15 residues. After removal of 2 bases from V and 11 bases from J, the junction contained 10 bases not matched to a gene. CDR1 is SGDLS, CDR2 YYNGEE, per germline. The CDR3 reads CASSVTGRGLAPLHF. Written as DNA, the CDR3 is TGTGCCAGCAGCGTGACAGGGAGAGGGCTTGCACCCCTCCACTTT.

CDR3 loop: CASSLRGPAPGGEQYF. CDR3 coding DNA: TGTGCCAGCAGTTTACGAGGACCGGCCCCCGGAGGCGAGCAGTACTTC. V usage is TRBV27 and J usage is TRBJ2-7; D is possibly TRBD2 (5 bases). CDR1 MNHEY and CDR2 SMNVEV come from the germline V gene (reference sequence). The V end was cut by 2 bases, the J end by 6 bases, with 20 bases between. The length of the CDR3 is 16 residues.

This clone was observed a few times. The chain has TRBV27 and TRBJ1-1, with 10 bases identical to TRBD1. Per the germline V gene, CDR1 is MNHEY and CDR2 is SMNVEV (reference sequence). CDR3 size: 14 residues. V trimming: 5 bases; J trimming: 3 bases; junction bases outside the gene matches: 3. CDR3 DNA sequence: TGTGCCAGCAGTCGACAGGGGGCGGACACTGAAGCTTTCTTT. This encodes CASSRQGADTEAFF.

V usage is TRBV19 and J usage is TRBJ1-5, with D perhaps TRBD1 (6 bases). The CDR3 extends over 17 amino acids. In germline, CDR1 is LNHDA, CDR2 SQIVND (reference sequence). The V gene lost 0 bases and the J gene lost 2 bases, with 14 bases spanning the gap. The CDR3 nucleotides are TGTGCCAGTAGTATAGACGTGGCAGGGGCCCGCAATCAGCCCCAGCATTTT. Its translation is CASSIDVAGARNQPQHF.

The genes are TRBV10-3 and TRBJ1-1; 9 nucleotides align to TRBD1. Germline V gene lookup returns CDR1 ENHRY and CDR2 SYGVKD. V trimming: 5 bases; J trimming: 6 bases; junction bases outside the gene matches: 4. This CDR3 region has 13 residues. This CDR3 reads CAISPTGGPEAFF. The CDR3 region has the DNA TGTGCCATCAGTCCTACAGGGGGCCCTGAAGCTTTCTTT.

The chain links TRBV5-1 to TRBJ1-4, with D possibly being TRBD1 (5 bases). V dropped 0 bases and J dropped 8 bases, with 20 bases sitting between them. Germline CDR1 and CDR2: SGHRS and YFSETQ. This CDR3 region has 17 residues. The CDR3 spells CASSLEKRGAVGEKLFF. CDR3 DNA: TGCGCCAGCAGCTTGGAAAAAAGGGGCGCGGTTGGGGAAAAACTGTTTTTT.

The J gene is TRBJ2-3, the V gene TRBV4-3; 13 bases are shared with TRBD2. Trimming at V came to 1 base and at J to 6 bases, leaving 10 bases not matched to a gene. Germline loops: CDR1 LGHNA, CDR2 YSLEER. This CDR3 region has 18 residues. The DNA for the CDR3 is TGCGCCAGCAGCCAAGCCCAAGAGGGGACTAGCGGGGTGGATACGCAGTATTTT. This sequence encodes CASSQAQEGTSGVDTQYF.

The chain employs TRBV5-1 and TRBJ2-2; TRBD1 is a possible D gene (6 bases). The CDR3 extends over 15 amino acids. The V end lost 3 bases, the J end lost 5 bases, and 14 bases lay between the germline ends. The germline gives CDR1 SGHRS, CDR2 YFSETQ. The DNA for the CDR3 is TGCGCCAGCAGCTCACAGGGTAAGAAAACCGGGGAGCTGTTTTTT. It translates to CASSSQGKKTGELFF.

The CDR3 bases are TGTGCCTGGAATGTACAGGGCCCCTACGAGCAGTACTTC. Translation gives CAWNVQGPYEQYF. This chain links TRBV30 with TRBJ2-7, with D possibly matching TRBD1 (6 bases). V was trimmed by 4 bases and J by 2 bases, leaving 12 bases between them. Germline-derived CDR1 and CDR2 are GTSNPN and SVGIG (reference sequence). The CDR3 spans 13 residues.